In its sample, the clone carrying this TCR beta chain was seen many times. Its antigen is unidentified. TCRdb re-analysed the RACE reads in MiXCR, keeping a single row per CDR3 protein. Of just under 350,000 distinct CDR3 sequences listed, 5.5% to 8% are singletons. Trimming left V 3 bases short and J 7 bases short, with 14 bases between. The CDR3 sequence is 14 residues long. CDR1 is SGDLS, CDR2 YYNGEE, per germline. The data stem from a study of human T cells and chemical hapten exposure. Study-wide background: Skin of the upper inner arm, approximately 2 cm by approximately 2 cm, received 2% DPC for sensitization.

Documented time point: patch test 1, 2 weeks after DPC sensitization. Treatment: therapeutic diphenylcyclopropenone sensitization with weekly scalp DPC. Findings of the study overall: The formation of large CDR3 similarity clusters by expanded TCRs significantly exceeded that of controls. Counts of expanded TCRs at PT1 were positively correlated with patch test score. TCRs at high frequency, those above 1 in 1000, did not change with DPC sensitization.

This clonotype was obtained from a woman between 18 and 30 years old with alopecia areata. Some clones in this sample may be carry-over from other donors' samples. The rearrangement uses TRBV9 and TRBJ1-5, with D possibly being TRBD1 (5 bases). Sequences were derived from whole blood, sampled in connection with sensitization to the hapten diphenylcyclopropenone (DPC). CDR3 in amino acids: CASSEGRVNQPQHF. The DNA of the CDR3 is TGTGCCAGCAGCGAGGGCAGGGTCAACCAGCCCCAGCATTTT.